The 21 T cell receptor beta chains below all came from one sample that was sequenced in a study of blood T cell repertoires in COVID-19 (TCRdb year 2020). Library construction relied on the immunoSEQ multiplex PCR assay. The table comes from immuneACCESS by way of TCRdb, which keeps in-frame sequences with V and J called. Part of the clones is missing from these tables; in studies checked, under half for an unresolved V gene and the rest for unknown reasons. The sample table records about 200,000 clones; about four fifths of these occur just once. The top ten constitute about 7.8% of the sample. Sequencing was carried out using peripheral blood. The source of these receptors is an elderly woman with COVID-19, enrolled during active disease.

The chain combines TRBV28 with TRBJ1-3, with 7 bases identical to TRBD1. V shed 7 bases, J shed 2 bases, and the junction held 8 bases outside the gene matches. The CDR3 runs 15 residues. Germline CDR1 is MDHEN and CDR2 is SYDVKM. CDR3 sequence: CASTDSTGAGNTIYF. DNA of the CDR3: TGTGCCAGCACCGACTCAACAGGGGCTGGAAACACCATATATTTT.

The chain is built from TRBV12-3 or TRBV12-4 and TRBJ2-5; tentative D call: TRBD2 (5 bases). This CDR3 region has 12 residues. Deletions cut 6 bases from V and 4 bases from J, with 9 bases between. Written as DNA, the CDR3 is TGTGCCAGCAGGCCGGACTCAGAGACCCAGTACTTC. Its translation is CASRPDSETQYF.

V gene TRBV7-8 combines with J gene TRBJ2-3; tentative D call: TRBD1 (5 bases). V was clipped by 10 bases and J by 4 bases, with 18 bases between them. This CDR3 is 14 amino acids long. Germline loops: CDR1 SGHVS, CDR2 FQNEAQ. CDR3: CATGRPARADTQYF. The DNA for the CDR3 is TGTGCCACGGGCCGTCCTGCCAGGGCAGATACGCAGTATTTT.

In this sample, this clone turned up once. The chain joins TRBV6-6 to TRBJ1-2, with 11 bases aligning to TRBD1. The length of the CDR3 is 13 residues. V lost 6 bases, J lost 8 bases, and 5 bases stayed unmatched. Germline lookup yields CDR1 MNHNY and CDR2 SVGAGI (reference sequence). CDR3 sequence (DNA): TGTGCCAGCAGATCGGGACAGGGGGTGGGCTACACCTTC. Translating it yields CASRSGQGVGYTF.

The J gene is TRBJ2-1, the V gene TRBV4-2; weak D call: TRBD2 (6 bases). Germline values: CDR1 LGHNA, CDR2 YNFKEQ. This CDR3 spans 15 amino acids. V dropped 1 base and J dropped 4 bases, with 11 bases sitting between them. The DNA of the CDR3 is TGTGCCAGCAGCCAAGTGGCGGGAACTTACAATGAGCAGTTCTTC. The encoded protein is CASSQVAGTYNEQFF.

V usage is TRBV14 and J usage is TRBJ2-1; D remains ambiguous. The CDR3 is 13 residues long. V lost 1 base and J 9 bases, leaving 10 bases between the germline ends. CDR1 is SGHDN, CDR2 FVKESK, per germline. Here the CDR3 reads CASSQGNAVEQFF. CDR3 bases: TGTGCCAGCAGCCAAGGCAACGCGGTTGAGCAGTTCTTC.

CDR3 in DNA: TGTGCCAGCAGCTTAAGACAGGGGGCGAGGTATGGCTACACCTTC. Encoded protein: CASSLRQGARYGYTF. The chain uses TRBV7-2 and TRBJ1-2, with 10 nucleotides matching TRBD1. This CDR3 contains 15 residues. Germline CDR1 SGHTA, CDR2 FQGNSA. With 2 bases clipped from V and 5 bases from J, the junction kept 5 bases outside the gene matches.

A word on this clone: This may arise from a read error, as a much more abundant clone is one base away. Distinct nucleotide sequences in the sample also encode this CDR3. The chain recombines TRBV5-1 with TRBJ1-4; 8 nucleotides line up with TRBD1. Per the germline V gene, CDR1 is SGHRS and CDR2 is YFSETQ. This CDR3 spans 14 amino acids. V dropped 4 bases and J dropped 4; count of bases not matched to a gene: 3. CDR3 DNA: TGCGCCAGCAGCCCGGGACAGGTTAATGAAAAACTGTTTTTT. Translation: CASSPGQVNEKLFF. Full variable domain (outside the CDR3, taken from reference TRBV5-1 and TRBJ1-4): KAGVTQTPRYLIKTRGQQVTLSCSPISGHRSVSWYQQTPGQGLQFLFEYFSETQRNKGNFPGRFSGRQFSNSRSEMNVSTLELGDSALYLCASSPGQVNEKLFFGSGTQLSVL.

The chain joins TRBV5-4 to TRBJ1-1; D is unresolved. Germline CDR1 and CDR2: SGHNT and YYREEE (reference sequence). The V end was cut by 0 bases, the J end by 3 bases, with 9 bases between. The CDR3 has 14 residues. In DNA form, the CDR3 reads TGTGCCAGCAGCTTGGTATCACGAGACACTGAAGCTTTCTTT. This encodes CASSLVSRDTEAFF.

The CDR3 spells CASARRPGGTGELFF. CDR3 coding DNA: TGCGCCAGCGCCCGCCGCCCGGGAGGCACCGGGGAGCTGTTTTTT. The chain joins TRBV5-1 to TRBJ2-2, with 7 bases lining up with TRBD2. There are 15 residues in the CDR3. J lost 4 bases, V lost 7 bases, and 10 bases had no gene match. Germline assignment: CDR1 SGHRS and CDR2 YFSETQ.

There are a few counts of this clone. This rearrangement joins TRBV21-1 to TRBJ2-7; TRBD2 is the table's D call and was not checked against the DNA. TRBV21-1 is a known pseudogene. The CDR3 sequence is 15 residues long. Here the CDR3 DNA reads TGTGCCAGCACCCACCCGGGGGTTTTCGCCTACGAGCAGTACTTC. Its protein product is CASTHPGVFAYEQYF.

The V and J genes are TRBV7-6 and TRBJ2-1; 9 nucleotides line up with TRBD2. The V gene's germline CDR1 is SGHVS and CDR2 FNYEAQ. The CDR3 consists of 17 residues. V trimming: 4 bases; J trimming: 4 bases; junction bases outside the gene matches: 11. The CDR3 spells CASSSLSGGQQYNEQFF. In DNA form, the CDR3 reads TGTGCCAGCAGCTCCCTTAGCGGGGGCCAACAGTACAATGAGCAGTTCTTC.

The rearrangement links TRBV2 to TRBJ2-7; 7 bases match TRBD1. CDR1 and CDR2 from the germline V gene are SNHLY and FYNNEI. The V segment lost 4 bases and the J segment 6 bases; nucleotides outside the gene matches: 9. This CDR3 is built from 14 residues. The CDR3 here is CASSGGRGKGEQYF. In DNA, the CDR3 is TGTGCCAGCAGTGGTGGCAGGGGGAAGGGCGAGCAGTACTTC.

The rearrangement uses TRBV5-5 and TRBJ1-3; no definite D call. The germline V and J ends were trimmed by 6 bases and 4 bases, with 20 bases remaining between them. Germline CDR1 and CDR2: SGHKS and YYEKEE (reference sequence). This CDR3 region has 16 residues. The CDR3 DNA reads TGTGCCAGCACTATGAGTTGGAGGGTGGACGGAAACACCATATATTTT. It yields the protein CASTMSWRVDGNTIYF.

This chain uses TRBV7-9 with TRBJ2-1, with 11 bases that match TRBD2. The germline V gene has CDR1 SEHNR and CDR2 FQNEAQ (reference sequence). J lost 7 bases, V lost 4 bases, and 6 bases had no gene match. The CDR3 runs to 15 residues. CDR3 loop: CASSSLAGGPNEQFF. CDR3 sequence (DNA): TGTGCCAGCAGCTCGCTAGCGGGGGGCCCTAATGAGCAGTTCTTC.

The rearrangement joins TRBV5-1 to TRBJ1-1; possible D gene TRBD1, 6 bases. CDR1 SGHRS and CDR2 YFSETQ come from the germline V gene. This CDR3 contains 14 residues. V lost 3 bases and J 0 bases, leaving 9 bases between the germline ends. CDR3 sequence: CASSSDRLNTEAFF. The CDR3 DNA reads TGCGCCAGCAGCTCAGACAGGTTGAACACTGAAGCTTTCTTT.

This chain joins TRBV2 and TRBJ1-5; 7 positions agree with TRBD1. V gave up 8 bases and J gave up 6 bases; unmatched junction bases: 7. Germline values: CDR1 SNHLY, CDR2 FYNNEI. The CDR3 has 13 amino acids. The CDR3 DNA reads TGTGCCAGCCACGACAGGGCCGGTCAGCCCCAGCATTTT. Amino acid sequence: CASHDRAGQPQHF.

The rearrangement links TRBV7-2 to TRBJ1-5, with unresolved D. The CDR3 is 15 amino acids. Trimming left V 5 bases short and J 3 bases short, with 14 bases between. The germline gives CDR1 SGHTA, CDR2 FQGNSA. DNA of the CDR3: TGTGCCAGCAGCGACTCCGGGAGGGTCAATCAGCCCCAGCATTTT. This codes for CASSDSGRVNQPQHF.

This clone occurred once. The gene calls are TRBV7-9 and TRBJ1-3, with D tentatively TRBD1 (6 bases). V lost 8 bases and J lost 2, with 13 bases in between. Germline V gene lookup returns CDR1 SEHNR and CDR2 FQNEAQ (reference sequence). CDR3 length: 14 amino acids. This chain's CDR3 is CASELQGAGNTIYF. The CDR3 DNA follows: TGTGCCAGCGAGCTACAGGGAGCTGGAAACACCATATATTTT.

The V call is TRBV6-5, the J call TRBJ1-1; a weak D match, TRBD1 (5 bases). CDR1 and CDR2 from the germline V gene are MNHEY and SVGAGI. The CDR3 is 14 residues long. Trimming removed 4 bases at V and 1 base at J, with 10 bases between. For the CDR3, the DNA is TGTGCCAGCAGTTTACAGGACCCGAACACTGAAGCTTTCTTT. It codes for CASSLQDPNTEAFF.

The chain couples TRBV18 to TRBJ2-3; D is ambiguous. The CDR3 consists of 13 residues. Germline lookup yields CDR1 KGHSH and CDR2 LQKENI. V was pared by 3 bases and J by 4 bases, with 8 bases between. CDR3 sequence: CASSPPFADTQYF. For the CDR3, the DNA is TGTGCCAGCTCACCTCCTTTCGCAGATACGCAGTATTTT.